The 10 T cell receptor beta chains given below trace back to one sample, sequenced in a study of blood T cell repertoires in COVID-19. Sequencing was performed with immunoSEQ multiplex PCR; in TCRdb, only in-frame clones are kept and a portion is missing. This sample carries about 120,000 clones, roughly 85% of them seen once, and the ten largest clones take 11%. What was sequenced was peripheral blood. The receptors come from a man older than 75 with acute or convalescent COVID-19.

The chain carries TRBV28 and TRBJ2-7; 7 nucleotides line up with TRBD1. The CDR3 covers 15 residues. CDR1 is MDHEN and CDR2 is SYDVKM in the germline V gene. V lost 5 bases and J lost 2; bases outside the gene matches: 9. The CDR3 protein is CASSPTRQGPYEQYF. CDR3 DNA sequence: TGTGCCAGCAGTCCCACCCGACAGGGACCCTACGAGCAGTACTTC.

In this sample, this clone turned up a few times. V and J are TRBV19 and TRBJ1-2; D is undetermined. Per germline, CDR1 LNHDA and CDR2 SQIVND (reference sequence). The CDR3 loop spans 14 amino acids. Trimming stripped 0 bases from V and 2 bases from J, with 7 bases between. Here the CDR3 reads CASSIDAGNYGYTF. The CDR3 region has the DNA TGTGCCAGTAGTATAGATGCCGGGAACTATGGCTACACCTTC.

This clone was picked up a small number of times. This rearrangement joins TRBV11-1 to TRBJ2-1; a weak D match, TRBD2 (5 bases). The CDR3 covers 14 residues. V was shortened by 2 bases and J by 5 bases, with 10 bases between the two germline ends. Germline CDR1 is SGHAT and CDR2 is FQDESV (reference sequence). CDR3 in amino acids: CASSLNGNHNEQFF. CDR3 nucleotides: TGTGCCAGCAGCTTAAACGGGAACCACAATGAGCAGTTCTTC.

The V and J genes are TRBV9 and TRBJ1-3, with 10 bases identical to TRBD1. Germline CDR1 and CDR2: SGDLS and YYNGEE. V lost 0 bases, J lost 3 bases, and 3 bases stayed unmatched. CDR3 length equals 16 residues. The CDR3 is CASSVGDRGLGNTIYF. In nucleotides, the CDR3 is TGTGCCAGCAGCGTAGGGGACAGGGGTCTTGGAAACACCATATATTTT.

The chain carries TRBV10-3 and TRBJ1-2; possible D gene TRBD1, 6 bases. The germline gives CDR1 ENHRY, CDR2 SYGVKD. The CDR3 covers 16 residues. Trimming left V 1 base short and J 4 bases short, with 16 bases between. The CDR3 loop reads CAISELGQPAFYGYTF. CDR3 nucleotides: TGTGCCATCAGTGAGTTAGGACAGCCGGCCTTCTATGGCTACACCTTC.

This chain links TRBV6-5 with TRBJ2-5; a weak D match, TRBD1 (6 bases). The CDR3 length is 14 residues. Per germline, CDR1 MNHEY and CDR2 SVGAGI. The germline V and J ends were trimmed by 6 bases and 5 bases, with 16 bases remaining between them. The CDR3 nucleotides read TGTGCCAGCAGATTCAGGGGTATGTGGGAGACCCAGTACTTC. It yields the protein CASRFRGMWETQYF.

This chain links TRBV2 with TRBJ2-1; 7 bases fit TRBD2. The V and J ends lost 4 bases and 8 bases, in that order; junction bases with no gene match: 8. CDR1 and CDR2 from the germline V gene are SNHLY and FYNNEI. The CDR3 has 14 residues. The CDR3: CASSVTGTMDEQFF. The CDR3, as DNA: TGTGCCAGCAGTGTTACCGGGACTATGGATGAGCAGTTCTTC. The full variable domain, with the rest looked up from reference TRBV2 and TRBJ2-1, is EPEVTQTPSHQVTQMGQEVILRCVPISNHLYFYWYRQILGQKVEFLVSFYNNEISEKSEIFDDQFSVERPDGSNFTLKIRSTKLEDSAMYFCASSVTGTMDEQFFGPGTRLTVL.

The rearrangement joins TRBV7-2 to TRBJ2-7; 8 positions match TRBD1. This CDR3 has 14 amino acids. Trimming at V came to 1 base and at J to 5 bases, leaving 4 bases not matched to a gene. CDR1 and CDR2 (germline): SGHTA, FQGNSA. The DNA of the CDR3 is TGTGCCAGCAGCTTAGTGGACAGGGTAGACGAGCAGTACTTC. As protein: CASSLVDRVDEQYF.

The V gene is TRBV9, the J gene TRBJ1-6, with D uncertain. The CDR3 runs to 13 residues. V lost 4 bases, J lost 6 bases, and 8 bases lay in between. Per the germline V gene, CDR1 is SGDLS and CDR2 is YYNGEE. CDR3 loop: CASSTTFNSPLHF. Written as DNA, the CDR3 is TGTGCCAGCAGCACTACATTTAATTCACCCCTCCACTTT.

A single count supports this clone. The chain links TRBV4-2 to TRBJ2-7; 7 nucleotides match TRBD1. The V gene's germline CDR1 is LGHNA and CDR2 YNFKEQ. The J segment lost 3 bases and the V segment lost 6 bases, leaving 5 bases of the junction unmatched. This CDR3 contains 13 residues. The CDR3 nucleotides read TGTGCCAGCAGGGGGGCAGGGGGCTACGAGCAGTACTTC. Protein product: CASRGAGGYEQYF.